A single sample gave rise to the 31 T cell receptor beta chains below, sequenced in a study of T cell clonality in common variable immunodeficiency. This table comes from immunoSEQ multiplex PCR, and its TCRdb copy is limited to in-frame clones, with some not included. The sample includes about 37,000 clones, none of them occurring once. Sequences were obtained from peripheral blood mononuclear cells. These TCRs come from a person between 18 and 75 years old in good health.

At least ten counts were recorded for this clone. The observed sequence ends 3 residues before the CDR3 terminus, with the missing tail filled in from the germline J gene. This sequence joins TRBV29-1 and TRBJ2-7, with 9 bases fitting TRBD1. Germline assignment: CDR1 SQVTM and CDR2 ANQGSEA. The CDR3 spans 13 residues. V lost 4 bases and J lost 6; bases outside the gene matches: 7. The CDR3 is CSVGFRQGGEQYF. The sequenced part of the CDR3 DNA is TGCAGCGTTGGATTTAGACAGGGGGGCGAG.

This clone was recorded many times. Read coverage stops 3 residues before the CDR3 terminus; the germline J gene supplies the remainder. The J gene is TRBJ1-1, the V gene TRBV19; possibly TRBD1 for D (5 bases). The V and J ends lost 10 bases and 1 base respectively, with 19 bases between them. Germline V gene data show CDR1 as LNHDA and CDR2 as SQIVND (reference sequence). CDR3 length equals 15 residues. CDR3 DNA (partial): TGTGCCACCCAACCAGGGTTTATGGGGAACACTGAA. Translation: CATQPGFMGNTE. The entire CDR3 reads CATQPGFMGNTEAFF.

This clone was found many times. The CDR3 is cut off 3 residues early in the read; its end comes from the germline J gene. The chain couples TRBV19 to TRBJ2-2; D unclear. V was cut by 3 bases and J by 1 base, with 9 bases left in between. Germline V gives CDR1 LNHDA, CDR2 SQIVND (reference sequence). This CDR3 region has 15 residues. CDR3 amino acids: CASSILQRNTGELFF. The covered CDR3 bases are TGTGCCAGTAGTATTTTGCAGAGGAACACCGGGGAG.

The sample holds many counts of this clone. The CDR3 goes on 3 residues after the read ends, and that part is filled in from the germline J gene. The V and J genes are TRBV7-9 and TRBJ1-4; D possibly corresponds to TRBD1 (5 bases). The CDR3 covers 15 residues. Germline V gene sequence: CDR1 SEHNR, CDR2 FQNEAQ (reference sequence). The V and J ends lost 4 bases and 6 bases respectively, with 15 bases between them. CDR3 sequence reads: CASSSYQGVDEKLFF. The sequenced part of the CDR3 DNA is TGTGCCAGCAGCTCTTATCAGGGAGTGGATGAAAAA. Using reference TRBV7-9 and TRBJ1-4 for the parts outside the CDR3, the full variable domain is DTGVSQNPRHKITKRGQNVTFRCDPISEHNRLYWYRQTLGQGPEFLTYFQNEAQLEKSRLLSDRFSAERPKGSFSTLEIQRTEQGDSAMYLCASSSYQGVDEKLFFGSGTQLSVL.

This clone was counted many times. The read finishes 3 residues shy of the CDR3 end, and the germline J gene is used to complete it. The V and J genes are TRBV5-1 and TRBJ1-3; 7 bases agree with TRBD1. This CDR3 is 15 amino acids long. V lost 0 bases to trimming and J lost 4 bases; unmatched junction nucleotides: 4. CDR1 SGHRS and CDR2 YFSETQ come from the germline V gene. This CDR3 reads CASSLGQGDGNTIYF. Incomplete CDR3 DNA: TGCGCCAGCAGCTTGGGGCAGGGGGACGGAAACACC.

The table lists this clone with many counts. Coverage ceases 3 residues before the CDR3 finishes, and the germline J gene fills in the end. The J gene is TRBJ1-4, the V gene TRBV9; no firm D call. CDR1 and CDR2 (germline): SGDLS, YYNGEE. The CDR3 is made up of 14 amino acids. Trimming shortened V by 0 bases and J by 4 bases, and 7 bases separated the two germline ends. The CDR3 here is CASSVGIHNEKLFF. CDR3 DNA, as far as it was read: TGTGCCAGCAGCGTAGGTATACATAATGAAAAA.

This clone was recorded a few times. The read ends 3 residues before the CDR3 terminus; that terminus is restored from the germline J gene. J is TRBJ1-1 and V is TRBV30, with 7 nucleotides matching TRBD1. This CDR3 is 10 amino acids long. Looked up from germline, CDR1 is GTSNPN and CDR2 is SVGIG (reference sequence). Incomplete CDR3 DNA: TGTGCCTGGAGTCGGGACAGA. Encoded protein: CAWSRDR. The full CDR3 is CAWSRDRAFF. The full variable domain, with the rest looked up from reference TRBV30 and TRBJ1-1, is SQTIHQWPATLVQPVGSPLSLECTVEGTSNPNLYWYRQAAGRGLQLLFYSVGIGQISSEVPQNLSASRPQDRQFILSSKKLLLSDSGFYLCAWSRDRAFFGQGTRLTVV.

This clone showed up many times. Read coverage stops 3 residues before the CDR3 terminus; the germline J gene supplies the remainder. V and J are TRBV5-8 and TRBJ2-1; TRBD2 aligns across 7 bases. Germline CDR1 is SGHTS and CDR2 is YDEGEE. This CDR3 has 15 amino acids. The J segment lost 1 base and the V segment lost 7 bases, leaving 8 bases of the junction unmatched. CDR3 region: CASGERDQSYNEQFF. The part of the CDR3 DNA that was read is TGTGCCAGCGGAGAGCGGGATCAGTCCTACAATGAG.

This clone was detected many times. Read coverage stops 3 residues before the CDR3 terminus; the germline J gene supplies the remainder. V gene TRBV30 combines with J gene TRBJ1-1; possible D gene TRBD1, 6 bases. Trimming removed 4 bases at V and 3 bases at J, with 18 bases between. Per the germline V gene, CDR1 is GTSNPN and CDR2 is SVGIG (reference sequence). CDR3 length: 15 amino acids. CDR3 DNA (partial): TGTGCCTGGAATGGCAGGGGATTATTTGACACTGAA. Translated: CAWNGRGLFDTE. The whole CDR3 sequence reads CAWNGRGLFDTEAFF.

A word on this clone: The read ends 3 residues shy of where the CDR3 ends; the end is completed using the germline J gene. The chain links TRBV20-1 to TRBJ2-7; TRBD2 agrees at 12 bases. The CDR3 is 15 amino acids. V shed 3 bases and J 6 bases; nucleotides not matched to a gene: 9. Looked up from germline, CDR1 is DFQATT and CDR2 is SNEGSKA (reference sequence). CDR3 amino acids: CSARSPGLAGSEQYF. The covered CDR3 bases are TGCAGTGCTAGGAGCCCTGGACTAGCGGGGTCCGAG.

The table lists this clone with many counts. The read is 3 residues too short to cover the CDR3 end, so that end is filled in from the germline J gene. The chain employs TRBV20-1 and TRBJ1-5; 7 positions agree with TRBD1. The germline CDR1 and CDR2 sequences are DFQATT and SNEGSKA (reference sequence). With 4 bases clipped from V and 0 bases from J, the junction kept 9 bases outside the gene matches. This CDR3 comprises 16 residues. CDR3 loop: CSATPGTAYSNQPQHF. CDR3 DNA (partial): TGCAGTGCTACCCCCGGGACAGCTTATAGCAATCAGCCC.

The sample holds many counts of this clone. The read comes to an end 3 residues before the CDR3 does, leaving the germline J gene to fill in the end. The chain carries TRBV12-5 and TRBJ2-7, with TRBD1 matching over 10 bases. Per the germline V gene, CDR1 is LGHNT and CDR2 is FRNRAP. CDR3 length equals 14 residues. J gave up 5 bases and V 5 bases, and 6 bases lay outside the gene matches. The CDR3 spells CASGPGQGSHEQYF. The CDR3 bases that were read are TGTGCTAGTGGTCCGGGACAGGGGTCCCACGAG.

There are many counts of this clone. The observed sequence ends 3 residues before the CDR3 terminus, with the missing tail filled in from the germline J gene. The chain carries TRBV20-1 and TRBJ1-5; D remains ambiguous. Trimming stripped 1 base from V and 0 bases from J, with 10 bases between. The CDR3 is 15 residues long. Germline-derived CDR1 and CDR2 are DFQATT and SNEGSKA (reference sequence). The part of the CDR3 DNA that was read is TGCAGTGCTAGAGGTGGCAGAGTTAGCAATCAGCCC. Translated: CSARGGRVSNQP. The entire CDR3 protein reads CSARGGRVSNQPQHF.

A remark on this clone: The observed sequence ends 3 residues before the CDR3 terminus, with the missing tail filled in from the germline J gene. The chain joins TRBV2 to TRBJ2-3, with TRBD2 matching over 7 bases. V was clipped by 2 bases and J by 4 bases; unmatched bases: 3. This CDR3 is built from 14 residues. Germline assignment: CDR1 SNHLY and CDR2 FYNNEI. The CDR3 sequence: CASSENLAADTQYF. The sequenced part of the CDR3 DNA is TGTGCCAGCAGTGAAAACCTAGCGGCAGATACG.

This clone was seen at least ten times. With the read ending 3 residues before the CDR3 end, the germline J gene is used to fill in that end. This chain connects TRBV10-1 to TRBJ2-3; possible D gene TRBD2, 6 bases. Trimming shortened V by 2 bases and J by 5 bases, and 8 bases separated the two germline ends. CDR3 length: 13 residues. Germline CDR1 WNHNN, CDR2 SYGVQD (reference sequence). CDR3 DNA (partial): TGCGCCAGCAGTGAGCCGGGACTAGATACG. This encodes CASSEPGLDT. In full, the CDR3 reads CASSEPGLDTQYF.

This clone was found many times. The read terminates 3 residues ahead of where the CDR3 ends, so the germline J gene completes it. This rearrangement joins TRBV5-1 to TRBJ2-3; no firm D call. V shed 3 bases and J shed 0 bases, with 5 bases lying between them. CDR1 SGHRS and CDR2 YFSETQ come from the germline V gene. The CDR3 runs 13 residues. The part of the CDR3 DNA that was read is TGCGCCAGCAGCTCCCCTAGCACAGATACG. It yields the protein CASSSPSTDT. The entire CDR3 protein reads CASSSPSTDTQYF.

This clone appeared many times. The read comes to an end 3 residues before the CDR3 does, leaving the germline J gene to fill in the end. This chain joins TRBV20-1 and TRBJ2-2; 11 bases agree with TRBD1. This CDR3 is built from 16 residues. Trimming took 3 bases from V and 6 from J; bases not matched to a gene: 9. CDR1 and CDR2 from the germline V gene are DFQATT and SNEGSKA (reference sequence). The DNA read from the CDR3 is TGCAGTGCTAGCGGGAGGGACAGGGGGGATCCCGGGGAG. Its protein product is CSASGRDRGDPGE. The entire CDR3 protein is CSASGRDRGDPGELFF.

In its sample, this clone is medium-sized. The CDR3 end falls 3 residues outside the read, so it is completed with the germline J gene. The chain links TRBV20-1 to TRBJ2-5; 7 nucleotides agree with TRBD1. Germline V gene sequence: CDR1 DFQATT, CDR2 SNEGSKA (reference sequence). V trimming: 0 bases; J trimming: 4 bases; junction bases outside the gene matches: 5. The CDR3 length is 14 residues. The sequenced part of the CDR3 DNA is TGCAGTGCTAGAGATCAGACAGGGCTAGAGACC. Amino acids: CSARDQTGLET. The entire CDR3 protein reads CSARDQTGLETQYF.

This clone was counted ten times or more. CDR3 sequence: CASSLMAETQYF. Incomplete CDR3 DNA: TGTGCCAGCAGCTTGATGGCTGAGACC. This chain joins TRBV11-2 and TRBJ2-5; no clear D gene. Read sequence stops 3 residues before the CDR3 end, and the germline J gene provides the missing end. V lost 3 bases and J lost 5, with 7 bases in between. Germline CDR1 and CDR2: SGHAT and FQNNGV. This CDR3 spans 12 amino acids. Variable domain in full (rest from reference TRBV11-2 and TRBJ2-5): EAGVAQSPRYKIIEKRQSVAFWCNPISGHATLYWYQQILGQGPKLLIQFQNNGVVDDSQLPKDRFSAERLKGVDSTLKIQPAKLEDSAVYLCASSLMAETQYFGPGTRLLVL.

The sample holds many counts of this clone. The sequenced fragment ends 3 residues before the CDR3 boundary, so the rest is inferred from the germline J gene. The genes are TRBV2 and TRBJ2-3; tentative D call: TRBD1 (6 bases). Trimming removed 2 bases from V and 0 bases from J, with 12 bases in between. Looked up from germline, CDR1 is SNHLY and CDR2 is FYNNEI. This CDR3 spans 16 amino acids. This chain's CDR3 is CASSERDIASTDTQYF. CDR3 bases read: TGTGCCAGCAGTGAAAGGGACATTGCTAGCACAGATACG.

This clone showed up just a few times. The read terminates 3 residues ahead of where the CDR3 ends, so the germline J gene completes it. The chain joins TRBV19 to TRBJ1-5; 9 bases are a match to TRBD1. Unmatched junction bases numbered 16, after V lost 3 bases and J lost 7 bases. Germline V gene data show CDR1 as LNHDA and CDR2 as SQIVND (reference sequence). The CDR3 loop spans 18 amino acids. The CDR3 bases that were read are TGTGCCAGTAGTATCCACGGGACAGGGAGGTTAACGATGCAGCCC. Translating it yields CASSIHGTGRLTMQP. The entire CDR3 protein is CASSIHGTGRLTMQPQHF.

In its sample, this clone was seen many times. The read ends 3 residues before the CDR3 terminus; that terminus is restored from the germline J gene. The rearrangement uses TRBV20-1 and TRBJ2-3; 9 bases map to TRBD2. With 5 bases clipped from V and 4 bases from J, the junction kept 19 bases outside the gene matches. CDR3 length: 18 amino acids. CDR1 DFQATT and CDR2 SNEGSKA come from the germline V gene (reference sequence). CDR3: CSAQKTHISSGIADTQYF. The DNA read from the CDR3 is TGCAGTGCTCAGAAAACCCACATCTCTAGCGGGATCGCAGATACG.

This clone was picked up many times. Coverage ceases 3 residues before the CDR3 finishes, and the germline J gene fills in the end. The J gene is TRBJ2-5, the V gene TRBV14; D call uncertain. Trimming took 1 base from V and 4 from J, leaving 7 bases between them. Germline-derived CDR1 and CDR2 are SGHDN and FVKESK. The CDR3 is made up of 13 amino acids. The CDR3 spells CASSQVPSETQYF. CDR3 DNA (partial): TGTGCCAGCAGCCAAGTCCCATCAGAGACC.

There are many counts of this clone. The observed sequence ends 3 residues before the CDR3 terminus, with the missing tail filled in from the germline J gene. This chain connects TRBV5-5 to TRBJ2-5; TRBD2 might be the D (6 bases). From germline, CDR1 is SGHKS and CDR2 YYEKEE (reference sequence). The CDR3 runs to 14 residues. V was trimmed by 4 bases and J by 4 bases, leaving 14 bases between them. The CDR3 bases that were read are TGTGCCAGCAGCGAACCGGGGGTTGGAGAGACC. Translation gives CASSEPGVGET. The CDR3 in full is CASSEPGVGETQYF. The whole variable domain, remainder taken from reference TRBV5-5 and TRBJ2-5, is DAGVTQSPTHLIKTRGQQVTLRCSPISGHKSVSWYQQVLGQGPQFIFQYYEKEERGRGNFPDRFSARQFPNYSSELNVNALLLGDSALYLCASSEPGVGETQYFGPGTRLLVL.

This clone was counted at least ten times. The read halts 3 residues ahead of the CDR3 end, with the missing end drawn from the germline J gene. V and J are TRBV19 and TRBJ2-2, with TRBD2 identical over 14 bases. There are 16 residues in the CDR3. Germline CDR1 reads LNHDA; CDR2 reads SQIVND (reference sequence). The V and J ends lost 6 bases and 8 bases, in that order; junction bases with no gene match: 8. The CDR3 bases that were read are TGTGCCAGTAGGCCGGGACTAGCGGGAGTTAGGGGGGAG. This codes for CASRPGLAGVRGE. The whole CDR3 reads CASRPGLAGVRGELFF.

This clone was seen repeatedly, ten times or more. The read halts 3 residues ahead of the CDR3 end, with the missing end drawn from the germline J gene. J is TRBJ2-1 and V is TRBV5-1; D is perhaps TRBD2 (6 bases). The germline V and J ends were trimmed by 3 bases and 9 bases, with 22 bases remaining between them. Germline assignment: CDR1 SGHRS and CDR2 YFSETQ. The CDR3 sequence is 16 residues long. The CDR3 protein is CASSSRDSDLSAEQFF. The part of the CDR3 DNA that was read is TGCGCCAGCAGCTCCCGGGACTCGGATCTGTCGGCTGAG.

This clone was detected ten times or more. The CDR3 end is not reached by the read, which stops 3 residues before it; the germline J gene fills it in. The chain carries TRBV12-3 or TRBV12-4 and TRBJ2-3; 10 positions match TRBD2. With 5 bases clipped from V and 2 bases from J, the junction kept 10 bases outside the gene matches. The length of the CDR3 is 17 residues. CDR3 DNA, as far as it was read: TGTGCCAGCAGTCCGTCTAGCGGGAGTCGGTACACAGATACG. Its translation: CASSPSSGSRYTDT. The full CDR3 reads CASSPSSGSRYTDTQYF.

This clone was seen many times. The read stops 3 residues short of the end of the CDR3; the missing end is completed from the germline J gene. V is TRBV7-2 and J is TRBJ1-5; TRBD1 matches at 9 bases. This CDR3 has 15 amino acids. Germline V gives CDR1 SGHTA, CDR2 FQGNSA. V trimming: 5 bases; J trimming: 4 bases; junction bases outside the gene matches: 6. The chain's CDR3 is CASSRPGQGNQPQHF. The part of the CDR3 DNA that was read is TGTGCCAGCAGCAGACCGGGACAGGGTAATCAGCCC. The variable domain in full, with the rest retrieved from reference TRBV7-2 and TRBJ1-5, is GAGVSQSPSNKVTEKGKDVELRCDPISGHTALYWYRQSLGQGLEFLIYFQGNSAPDKSGLPSDRFSAERTGGSVSTLTIQRTQQEDSAVYLCASSRPGQGNQPQHFGDGTRLSIL.

This clone was seen at least ten times. Sequencing ends 3 residues short of the CDR3 end; the germline J gene provides the rest. The chain links TRBV30 to TRBJ1-2; D unclear. The CDR3 extends over 13 amino acids. V gave up 4 bases and J gave up 2 bases, with 11 bases separating them. Per the germline V gene, CDR1 is GTSNPN and CDR2 is SVGIG (reference sequence). The sequenced part of the CDR3 DNA is TGTGCCTGGATGGATTTCGGGAACTATGGC. Translated: CAWMDFGNYG. The whole CDR3 protein reads CAWMDFGNYGYTF.

The sample holds many counts of this clone. The CDR3 end is not reached by the read, which stops 3 residues before it; the germline J gene fills it in. The rearrangement links TRBV5-1 to TRBJ1-2, with D unclear. This CDR3 is 16 amino acids long. Trimming pared 3 bases from V and 7 bases from J, leaving 22 bases between. CDR1 is SGHRS and CDR2 is YFSETQ in the germline V gene. Partial CDR3 DNA: TGCGCCAGCAGCTCAGTCGACATGGGCTGGGCCCGTGGC. The encoded protein is CASSSVDMGWARG. The whole CDR3 protein is CASSSVDMGWARGYTF.

This clone was counted many times. The sequenced fragment ends 3 residues before the CDR3 boundary, so the rest is inferred from the germline J gene. The chain combines TRBV20-1 with TRBJ2-1; TRBD1 matches 7 bases. Trimming at V came to 3 bases and at J to 9 bases, leaving 5 bases not matched to a gene. The CDR3 length is 12 residues. Germline V gene data show CDR1 as DFQATT and CDR2 as SNEGSKA (reference sequence). CDR3 bases read: TGCAGTGCTAGTGAGACAGGGTTTGAG. This gives the protein CSASETGFE. The full CDR3 is CSASETGFEQFF.